This T cell receptor beta chain was documented in a study of cytomegalovirus exposure and HLA in healthy donors. The PCR made use of 60 Vbeta and 13 Jbeta primers. Assay used: immunoSEQ multiplex PCR; TCRdb lists only in-frame clones, some missing. The repertoire includes roughly 180,000 clones, 80% of them detected once, and around 1.4% sits in the top ten. This CDR3 contains 13 residues. CDR1 and CDR2 (germline): GTSNPN, SVGIG (reference sequence). Trimming took 1 base from V and 3 from J, leaving 7 bases between them. The receptor's source is a girl under 18 in good health and CMV-seropositive. The sequenced sample was PBMCs. The rearrangement uses TRBV30 and TRBJ1-5; D is unclear. In DNA form, the CDR3 reads TGTGCCTGGAGTGATTCCTTCAATCAGCCCCAGCATTTT. Its protein is CAWSDSFNQPQHF.